This T cell receptor beta chain derives from a study of Ad26.COV2.S vaccination and SARS-CoV-2 variants. As for the study in general: Intramuscularly, Ad26.COV2.S was given either once or twice, 56 days apart.

The sample's treatment: roughly 18 received Ad26.COV2.S at low or high dose, single or two shots; several received placebo; per-sample allocation not given. At day 63 after the first vaccine or placebo injection, samples were drawn. Cohort 1b enrolled adults aged 18-55 years in Boston. Clones were read by immunoSEQ multiplex PCR, and TCRdb kept only the in-frame ones, dropping some. The sample lists around 450,000 clones; about nine tenths were seen once. Study observations and caveats: Comparable non-spike TCR breadth was observed in vaccine and placebo recipients. Breadth, reportedly substantial, characterized the spike-specific CD8+ and CD4+ T cell responses after vaccination.

Worth noting for this clone: The target antigen is unknown. Other DNA variants within this sample encode the same CDR3.

The starting material was peripheral blood, obtained in a trial of Ad26.COV2.S vaccine versus placebo. The sequence was obtained from a person between 18 and 60 years old who received the Ad26.COV2.S COVID-19 vaccine or a placebo.

CDR3 bases: TGTGCCAGCAGCTTGGGCTCTACAGATACGCAGTATTTT. Encoded protein: CASSLGSTDTQYF. V is TRBV7-9 and J is TRBJ2-3, with D unresolved. V lost 3 bases and J 3 bases, leaving 7 bases between the germline ends. The germline CDR1 and CDR2 sequences are SEHNR and FQNEAQ (reference sequence). The length of the CDR3 is 13 residues.